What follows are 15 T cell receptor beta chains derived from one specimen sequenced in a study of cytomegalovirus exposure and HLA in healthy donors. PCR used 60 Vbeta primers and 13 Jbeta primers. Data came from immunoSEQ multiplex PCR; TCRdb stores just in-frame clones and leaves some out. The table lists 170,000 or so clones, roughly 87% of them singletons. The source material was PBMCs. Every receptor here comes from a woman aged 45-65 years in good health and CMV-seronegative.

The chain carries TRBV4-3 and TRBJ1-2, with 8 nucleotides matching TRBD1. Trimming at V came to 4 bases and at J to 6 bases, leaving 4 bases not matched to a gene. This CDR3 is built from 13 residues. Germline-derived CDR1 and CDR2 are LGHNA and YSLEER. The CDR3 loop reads CASSRGQGDGYTF. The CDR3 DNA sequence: TGCGCCAGCAGCCGAGGACAGGGTGATGGCTACACCTTC.

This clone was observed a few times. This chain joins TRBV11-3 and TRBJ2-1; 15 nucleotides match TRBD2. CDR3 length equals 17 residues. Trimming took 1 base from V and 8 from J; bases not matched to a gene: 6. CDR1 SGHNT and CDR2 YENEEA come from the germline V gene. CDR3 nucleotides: TGTGCCAGCAGCTTAGGGGGACTAGCGGGGGGTCTGGATGAGCAGTTCTTC. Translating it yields CASSLGGLAGGLDEQFF.

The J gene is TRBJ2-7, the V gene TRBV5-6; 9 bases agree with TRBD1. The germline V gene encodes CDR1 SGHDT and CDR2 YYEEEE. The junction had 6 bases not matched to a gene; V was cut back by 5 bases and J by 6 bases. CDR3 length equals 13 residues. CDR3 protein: CASRGQGGGEQYF. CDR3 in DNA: TGTGCCAGCAGGGGACAGGGTGGAGGCGAGCAGTACTTC.

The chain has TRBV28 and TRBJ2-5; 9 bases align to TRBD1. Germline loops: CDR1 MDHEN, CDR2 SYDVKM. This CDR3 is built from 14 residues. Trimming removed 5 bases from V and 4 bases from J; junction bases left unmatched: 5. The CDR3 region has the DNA TGTGCCAGCAGTCCGGGACAGGGAAGAGAGACCCAGTACTTC. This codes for CASSPGQGRETQYF.

DNA for the CDR3: TGTGCCAGCAGTGGGACAGGGGCCAGCGGTGGCTACACCTTC. Amino acids: CASSGTGASGGYTF. The chain has TRBV2 and TRBJ1-2; 9 bases line up with TRBD1. CDR1 is SNHLY, CDR2 FYNNEI, per germline. There are 14 residues in the CDR3. V lost 4 bases to trimming and J lost 7 bases; unmatched junction nucleotides: 7.

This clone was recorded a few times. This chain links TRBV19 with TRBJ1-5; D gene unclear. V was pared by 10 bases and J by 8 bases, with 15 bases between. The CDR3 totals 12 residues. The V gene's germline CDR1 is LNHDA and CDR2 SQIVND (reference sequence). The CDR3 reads CATGPAGEPQHF. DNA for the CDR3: TGTGCCACGGGCCCGGCGGGAGAGCCCCAGCATTTT.

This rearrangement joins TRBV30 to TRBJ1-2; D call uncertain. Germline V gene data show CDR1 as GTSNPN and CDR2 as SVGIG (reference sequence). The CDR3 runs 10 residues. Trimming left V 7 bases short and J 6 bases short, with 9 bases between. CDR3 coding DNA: TGTGCCTTCCGGGGAAATGGCTACACCTTC. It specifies CAFRGNGYTF.

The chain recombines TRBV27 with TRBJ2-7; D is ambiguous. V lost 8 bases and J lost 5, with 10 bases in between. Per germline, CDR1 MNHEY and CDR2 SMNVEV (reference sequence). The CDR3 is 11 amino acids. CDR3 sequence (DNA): TGTGCCAGCCGGAGCGTCAACGAGCAGTACTTC. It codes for CASRSVNEQYF.

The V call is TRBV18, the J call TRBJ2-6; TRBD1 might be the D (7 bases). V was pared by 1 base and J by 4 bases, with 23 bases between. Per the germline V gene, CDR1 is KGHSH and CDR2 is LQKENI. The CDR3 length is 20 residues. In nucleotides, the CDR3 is TGTGCCAGCTCACCACTGGAGGGGGCGTATCGTGACGTAGGGGCCAACGTCCTGACTTTC. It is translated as CASSPLEGAYRDVGANVLTF.

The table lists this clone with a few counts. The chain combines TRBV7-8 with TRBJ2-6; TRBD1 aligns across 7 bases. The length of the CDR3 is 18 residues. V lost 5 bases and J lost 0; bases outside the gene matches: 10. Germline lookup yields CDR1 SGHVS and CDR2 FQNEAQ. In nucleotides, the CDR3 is TGTGCCAGCAGCGACCGAGGGACAGCTAACTCTGGGGCCAACGTCCTGACTTTC. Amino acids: CASSDRGTANSGANVLTF.

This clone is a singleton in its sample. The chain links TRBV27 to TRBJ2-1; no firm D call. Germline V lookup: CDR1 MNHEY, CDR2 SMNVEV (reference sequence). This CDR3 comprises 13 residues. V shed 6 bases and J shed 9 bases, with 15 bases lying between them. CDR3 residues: CASSKRVPPEQFF. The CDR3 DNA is TGTGCCAGCAGCAAACGGGTCCCCCCTGAGCAGTTCTTC.

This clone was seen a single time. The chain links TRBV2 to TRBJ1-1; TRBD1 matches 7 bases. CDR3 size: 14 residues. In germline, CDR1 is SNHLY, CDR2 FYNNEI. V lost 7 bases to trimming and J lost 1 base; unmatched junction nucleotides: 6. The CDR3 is CASNSQGPNTEAFF. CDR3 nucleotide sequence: TGTGCCAGCAATTCACAGGGGCCGAACACTGAAGCTTTCTTT.

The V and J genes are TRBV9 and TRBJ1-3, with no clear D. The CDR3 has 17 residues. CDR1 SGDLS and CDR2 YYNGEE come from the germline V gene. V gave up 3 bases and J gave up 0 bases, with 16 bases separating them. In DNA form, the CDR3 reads TGTGCCAGCAGCGCGACCGACACCCTTCTCTCTGGAAACACCATATATTTT. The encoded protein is CASSATDTLLSGNTIYF.

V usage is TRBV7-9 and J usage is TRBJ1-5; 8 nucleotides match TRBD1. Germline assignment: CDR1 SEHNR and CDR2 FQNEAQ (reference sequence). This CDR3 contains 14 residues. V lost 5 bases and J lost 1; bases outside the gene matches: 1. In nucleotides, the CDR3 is TGTGCCAGCAGCAGACAGGGGAGCAATCAGCCCCAGCATTTT. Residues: CASSRQGSNQPQHF.

The CDR3 region has the DNA TGTGCCTGGGAGACAGGGGCCGGGGCCATGAACACTGAAGCTTTCTTT. The encoded protein is CAWETGAGAMNTEAFF. This chain joins TRBV30 and TRBJ1-1; 8 bases match TRBD1. In germline, CDR1 is GTSNPN, CDR2 SVGIG (reference sequence). Trimming cost V 5 bases and J 0 bases; bases outside gene matches: 11. CDR3 size: 16 residues.